A single sample gave rise to the 24 T cell receptor beta chains below, sequenced in a study of blood T cell repertoires in COVID-19. Some clones are missing from TCRdb's copy, which holds only in-frame ones; the method was immunoSEQ multiplex PCR. Of 85,000 to 100,000 clones detected, roughly 76% appear once; the ten largest clones hold under 5.5%. Sequenced: peripheral blood. Every receptor here comes from an elderly man with COVID-19, enrolled during active disease.

The chain couples TRBV30 to TRBJ2-1, with TRBD2 matching 11 bases. This CDR3 comprises 17 residues. V gave up 5 bases and J gave up 7 bases; unmatched junction bases: 16. CDR1 and CDR2 from the germline V gene are GTSNPN and SVGIG (reference sequence). The CDR3 coding sequence is TGTGCCTGGGGACACGAGAGTGGTACTAGCGGGGGAAATGAGCAGTTCTTC. Its translation is CAWGHESGTSGGNEQFF.

This chain connects TRBV28 to TRBJ2-7; possible D gene TRBD2, 5 bases. Germline V gene sequence: CDR1 MDHEN, CDR2 SYDVKM. This CDR3 region has 15 residues. The V end lost 5 bases, the J end lost 0 bases, and 14 bases lay between the germline ends. The chain's CDR3 is CASSPPGLGSYEQYF. The CDR3 nucleotides read TGTGCCAGCAGTCCCCCCGGACTCGGCTCCTACGAGCAGTACTTC.

The V and J genes are TRBV24-1 and TRBJ2-5, with 7 nucleotides matching TRBD2. Trimming at V came to 4 bases and at J to 4 bases, leaving 2 bases not matched to a gene. The CDR3 is made up of 13 amino acids. Germline loops: CDR1 KGHDR, CDR2 SFDVKD. CDR3 region: CATSEVAGETQYF. DNA of the CDR3: TGTGCCACCAGTGAGGTAGCGGGAGAGACCCAGTACTTC.

The J gene is TRBJ1-6, the V gene TRBV4-3; D is undetermined. V lost 0 bases and J lost 7, with 7 bases in between. The CDR3 spans 14 residues. Germline V gene data show CDR1 as LGHNA and CDR2 as YSLEER. CDR3 loop: CASSQDRGNSPLHF. The CDR3 DNA reads TGCGCCAGCAGCCAAGATAGAGGGAATTCACCCCTCCACTTT.

V is TRBV9 and J is TRBJ1-1, with a possible D match to TRBD1 (6 bases). Trimming left V 3 bases short and J 4 bases short, with 13 bases between. The CDR3 covers 14 residues. The germline CDR1 and CDR2 sequences are SGDLS and YYNGEE. CDR3 sequence (DNA): TGTGCCAGCAGCGCCGGGTTGACAGGCACTGAAGCTTTCTTT. Translated: CASSAGLTGTEAFF. Full variable domain (outside the CDR3, taken from reference TRBV9 and TRBJ1-1): DSGVTQTPKHLITATGQRVTLRCSPRSGDLSVYWYQQSLDQGLQFLIQYYNGEERAKGNILERFSAQQFPDLHSELNLSSLELGDSALYFCASSAGLTGTEAFFGQGTRLTVV.

V and J are TRBV5-1 and TRBJ1-6, with unresolved D. The CDR3 length is 15 residues. The V end was cut by 0 bases, the J end by 0 bases, with 4 bases between. Germline CDR1 is SGHRS and CDR2 is YFSETQ. CDR3 protein: CASSLESSYNSPLHF. The DNA of the CDR3 is TGCGCCAGCAGCTTGGAGAGCTCCTATAATTCACCCCTCCACTTT.

The CDR3 DNA follows: TGTGCCAGCAGCTTTATCCAGTCCACAGATACGCAGTATTTT. This translates into CASSFIQSTDTQYF. The rearrangement joins TRBV11-1 to TRBJ2-3; D not resolved. V lost 3 bases and J 2 bases, leaving 9 bases between the germline ends. Germline V gene lookup returns CDR1 SGHAT and CDR2 FQDESV (reference sequence). The CDR3 runs 14 residues.

This clone came up a few times. The CDR3 region has the DNA TGTGCCAGCAGTAGACTAGCGACCTACAATGAGCAGTTCTTC. It encodes CASSRLATYNEQFF. The rearrangement links TRBV28 to TRBJ2-1; TRBD2 matches 8 bases. Germline values: CDR1 MDHEN, CDR2 SYDVKM. The CDR3 sequence is 14 residues long. J was trimmed by 2 bases and V by 5 bases; bases with no gene match: 2.

V gene TRBV10-2 combines with J gene TRBJ1-6; weak D call: TRBD1 (5 bases). Germline lookup yields CDR1 WSHSY and CDR2 SAAADI. The CDR3 sequence is 11 residues long. V lost 7 bases and J lost 10, with 8 bases in between. The CDR3 DNA sequence: TGCGCCAGCACGGGGGGATCACCCCTCCACTTT. Its translation: CASTGGSPLHF.

This clone was seen only a few times. Other DNA variants within this sample encode the same CDR3. V and J are TRBV19 and TRBJ1-5, with 7 bases fitting TRBD1. CDR3 length: 12 amino acids. V lost 9 bases, J lost 5 bases, and 4 bases stayed unmatched. Germline CDR1 and CDR2: LNHDA and SQIVND (reference sequence). For the CDR3, the DNA is TGTGCCAGCCGAGACAGGGATCAGCCCCAGCATTTT. Protein: CASRDRDQPQHF.

By frequency in the sample, this clone is medium-sized (0.01 to 0.1%). The chain carries TRBV10-3 and TRBJ2-7, with D possibly being TRBD2 (5 bases). Trimming removed 5 bases at V and 4 bases at J, with 12 bases between. The CDR3 is 13 residues long. Germline CDR1 and CDR2: ENHRY and SYGVKD. CDR3 nucleotide sequence: TGTGCCATCAGTACGGACTGGGTTTACGAGCAGTACTTC. The encoded protein is CAISTDWVYEQYF.

The V gene is TRBV7-2, the J gene TRBJ2-7; no clear D gene. The V end lost 0 bases, the J end lost 7 bases, and 7 bases lay between the germline ends. The CDR3 loop spans 12 amino acids. Germline lookup yields CDR1 SGHTA and CDR2 FQGNSA. The DNA for the CDR3 is TGTGCCAGCAGCTTAGCCCAGACTGAGCAGTACTTC. Translating it yields CASSLAQTEQYF.

The chain employs TRBV5-8 and TRBJ1-5; 8 bases are shared with TRBD1. This CDR3 comprises 15 residues. The trim removed 4 bases at V and 6 bases at J, leaving 9 bases unmatched. The V gene's germline CDR1 is SGHTS and CDR2 YDEGEE. The CDR3 coding sequence is TGTGCCAGCAGCCATAACAGGGGGAACTTTCAGCCCCAGCATTTT. Translation gives CASSHNRGNFQPQHF.

The rearrangement uses TRBV7-8 and TRBJ2-1; D uncertain. The germline gives CDR1 SGHVS, CDR2 FQNEAQ. Trimming removed 5 bases at V and 2 bases at J, with 10 bases between. The CDR3 extends over 14 amino acids. CDR3 amino acids: CASSLDGPYNEQFF. For the CDR3, the DNA is TGTGCCAGCAGCCTCGATGGGCCCTACAATGAGCAGTTCTTC. Drawing the rest from reference TRBV7-8 and TRBJ2-1, the complete variable domain is GAGVSQSPRYKVAKRGQDVALRCDPISGHVSLFWYQQALGQGPEFLTYFQNEAQLDKSGLPSDRFFAERPEGSVSTLKIQRTQQEDSAVYLCASSLDGPYNEQFFGPGTRLTVL.

The V and J genes are TRBV19 and TRBJ2-5, with D possibly matching TRBD2 (5 bases). With 3 bases removed from V and 5 bases from J, the gap between germline ends came to 16 bases. The CDR3 consists of 15 residues. Germline CDR1 is LNHDA and CDR2 is SQIVND (reference sequence). The CDR3 is CASSISEGRWETQYF. For the CDR3, the DNA is TGTGCCAGTAGTATCTCGGAAGGGAGATGGGAGACCCAGTACTTC.

This rearrangement joins TRBV24-1 to TRBJ2-1, with 9 nucleotides matching TRBD1. The V gene's germline CDR1 is KGHDR and CDR2 SFDVKD. The CDR3 extends over 15 amino acids. The trim removed 5 bases at V and 4 bases at J, leaving 5 bases unmatched. The DNA for the CDR3 is TGTGCCACCAGTGCCCGACAGGGGGGGTACAATGAGCAGTTCTTC. This gives the protein CATSARQGGYNEQFF.

V usage is TRBV5-4 and J usage is TRBJ1-2; D ambiguous. The germline V gene encodes CDR1 SGHNT and CDR2 YYREEE (reference sequence). The CDR3 contains 14 residues. V was trimmed by 4 bases and J by 3 bases, leaving 13 bases between them. CDR3 nucleotides: TGTGCCAGCAGCGTGCGGCCGGCAGACTATGGCTACACCTTC. It is translated as CASSVRPADYGYTF.

The chain uses TRBV6-2 or TRBV6-3 and TRBJ1-1; D is uncertain. Germline lookup yields CDR1 MNHEY and CDR2 SVGEGT. V was pared by 6 bases and J by 1 base, with 18 bases between. The CDR3 spans 16 residues. The CDR3: CASSPFEREANTEAFF. DNA of the CDR3: TGTGCCAGCAGCCCCTTTGAGAGGGAGGCGAACACTGAAGCTTTCTTT.

In its sample, this clone was seen once. The chain links TRBV21-1 to TRBJ1-1. TRBV21-1 is flagged as a pseudogene. The CDR3 sequence is 16 residues long. In DNA, the CDR3 is TGTGCCAGCAGCAAAGAGGGGAGGGGAAAGGACACTGAAGCTTTCTTT. Translation: CASSKEGRGKDTEAFF.

This chain joins TRBV5-6 and TRBJ1-3; 8 bases agree with TRBD1. V shed 2 bases, J shed 1 base, and the junction held 14 bases outside the gene matches. The CDR3 spans 19 residues. Germline CDR1 is SGHDT and CDR2 is YYEEEE. The CDR3 coding sequence is TGTGCCAGCAGCTTTTTAGGCTTCGGACAGGGTCTATCTGGAAACACCATATATTTT. The encoded protein is CASSFLGFGQGLSGNTIYF.

The rearrangement joins TRBV30 to TRBJ1-1; 7 nucleotides agree with TRBD1. This CDR3 has 16 residues. With 2 bases clipped from V and 1 base from J, the junction kept 10 bases outside the gene matches. Germline CDR1 reads GTSNPN; CDR2 reads SVGIG (reference sequence). The CDR3 protein is CAWSYRPGTANTEAFF. The CDR3 bases are TGTGCCTGGAGTTATCGCCCCGGGACAGCGAACACTGAAGCTTTCTTT.

This clone was counted between two and nine times. CDR3 residues: CASSSPGQGAIVQYF. DNA for the CDR3: TGTGCCAGCAGTTCCCCGGGACAGGGGGCGATTGTGCAGTACTTC. The genes are TRBV27 and TRBJ2-7, with 12 bases matching TRBD1. Unmatched junction bases numbered 10, after V lost 4 bases and J lost 9 bases. The CDR3 covers 15 residues. CDR1 is MNHEY, CDR2 SMNVEV, per germline (reference sequence).

The chain recombines TRBV7-6 with TRBJ1-3; D is perhaps TRBD1 (6 bases). The CDR3 spans 14 residues. The V and J ends lost 5 bases and 2 bases respectively, with 10 bases between them. CDR1 is SGHVS and CDR2 is FNYEAQ in the germline V gene. The CDR3 here is CASSVNRAGNTIYF. CDR3 nucleotide sequence: TGTGCCAGCAGCGTGAACAGGGCTGGAAACACCATATATTTT.

V is TRBV7-2 and J is TRBJ1-1, with D possibly matching TRBD1 (6 bases). There are 12 residues in the CDR3. The V end lost 1 base, the J end lost 11 bases, and 11 bases lay between the germline ends. Germline V gene sequence: CDR1 SGHTA, CDR2 FQGNSA. CDR3 nucleotide sequence: TGTGCCAGCAGCTTAGTCACAGGGCAGGCTTTCTTT. Its protein product is CASSLVTGQAFF.